This T cell receptor (beta chain) is drawn from a study of blood T cell repertoires in COVID-19. Looking at the study overall: In each case, the material was cDNA or gDNA derived from T cells, B-cell-depleted T cells, or PBMCs.

In the original analysis: Reference gene primer amplification gave estimated nucleated cell counts. This table comes from immunoSEQ multiplex PCR, and its TCRdb copy is limited to in-frame clones, with some not included. For V, J and clone size, that table is used; D and trimming come from the DNA. The sample records about 300,000 clones, around 90% being singletons. Germline CDR1 SEHNR, CDR2 FQNEAQ (reference sequence). V lost 4 bases and J 5 bases, leaving 15 bases between the germline ends. The CDR3 is 14 residues long. Enrolled through a virtual design, the participants were between 18 and 89 years of age and came from about two dozen US areas.

The chain carries TRBV7-9 and TRBJ2-7, with a possible D match to TRBD1 (5 bases). Sequences were obtained from PBMCs or T cells enriched from blood (not recorded which). This TCR was recovered from a young woman with acute COVID-19. The CDR3 reads CASSSQVFFDEQYF. CDR3 DNA sequence: TGTGCCAGCAGCTCACAGGTCTTTTTTGACGAGCAGTACTTC.